The subject of this entry is one T cell receptor (beta chain). These data belong to a study of blood T cell repertoires in COVID-19. Background on the study: The study drew acute and convalescent COVID-19 samples from the United States, Italy and Spain.

Authors' methods: By means of reference gene primer amplification, nucleated cell counts were estimated. Libraries were prepared by immunoSEQ multiplex PCR; TCRdb keeps only in-frame clonotypes and omits some of them. From that table come the V and J calls and clone size; the DNA was used to work out D and trimming. Among around 380,000 clones listed, around 87% were seen once. The CDR3 contains 13 residues. Germline CDR1 ENHRY, CDR2 SYGVKD. Losses at the gene ends were 9 bases for V and 4 bases for J; bases not matched to a gene: 7. Self-reported history from a screening survey and questionnaire set each donor's cohort. What the recovered Cohort 3 donors had was two negative PCRs, clearance, or symptom resolution.

Material: PBMCs or T cells enriched from blood (not recorded which). This TCR came from a young man who had recovered from COVID-19. The V and J genes are TRBV10-3 and TRBJ1-2; 8 positions match TRBD1. The chain's CDR3 is CAIDRGSGYGYTF. As DNA, the CDR3 is TGTGCCATTGACAGGGGAAGTGGCTATGGCTACACCTTC.